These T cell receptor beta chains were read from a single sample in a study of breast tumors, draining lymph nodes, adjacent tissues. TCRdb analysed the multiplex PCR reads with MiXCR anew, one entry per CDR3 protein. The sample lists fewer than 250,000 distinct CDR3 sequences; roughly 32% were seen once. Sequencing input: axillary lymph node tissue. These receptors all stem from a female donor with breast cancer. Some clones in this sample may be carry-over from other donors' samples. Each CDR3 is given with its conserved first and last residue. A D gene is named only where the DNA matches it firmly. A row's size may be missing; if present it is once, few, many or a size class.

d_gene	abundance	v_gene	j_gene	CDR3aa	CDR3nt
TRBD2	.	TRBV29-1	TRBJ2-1	CSVIPLIAGGVEQFF	TGCAGCGTCATACCCCTGATAGCGGGAGGCGTTGAGCAGTTCTTC
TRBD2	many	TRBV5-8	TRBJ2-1	CASSLRTSGSWNEQFF	TGTGCCAGCAGCTTGCGGACTAGCGGGAGTTGGAATGAGCAGTTCTTC
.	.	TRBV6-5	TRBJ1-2	CARGGGVEGYTF	TGTGCCAGGGGGGGAGGCGTAGAAGGCTACACCTTC
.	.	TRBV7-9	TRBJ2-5	CASSLRGGWGQETQYF	TGTGCCAGCAGCTTAAGGGGGGGGTGGGGACAAGAGACCCAGTACTTC
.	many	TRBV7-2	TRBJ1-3	CASSLVGSRGEPRNTIYF	TGTGCCAGCAGCTTAGTTGGGAGCCGGGGGGAGCCGAGAAACACCATATATTTT
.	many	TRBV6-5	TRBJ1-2	CASSRRQPDGYTF	TGTGCCAGCAGCAGACGACAGCCTGATGGCTACACCTTC
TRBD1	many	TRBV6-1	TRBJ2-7	CASSGGTGVGEQYF	TGTGCCAGCAGTGGTGGGACAGGGGTTGGAGAGCAGTACTTC
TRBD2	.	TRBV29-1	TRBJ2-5	CSVGGGLGSQYF	TGCAGCGTGGGCGGGGGGTTGGGGTCCCAGTACTTC
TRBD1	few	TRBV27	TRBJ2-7	CASSLGQGKYEQYF	TGTGCCAGCTCTTTAGGACAGGGGAAATACGAGCAGTACTTC
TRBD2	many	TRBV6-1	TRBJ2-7	CASSVDLAGGSYEQYF	TGTGCCAGCAGTGTAGATCTAGCGGGAGGTTCGTACGAGCAGTACTTC
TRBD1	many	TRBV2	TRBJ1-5	CASSGLGTGGDQPQHF	TGTGCCAGCAGTGGGCTGGGGACAGGGGGAGATCAGCCCCAGCATTTT
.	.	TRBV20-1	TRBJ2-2	CSARGLGVRYTGELFF	TGCAGTGCTAGAGGCCTCGGAGTGCGGTACACCGGGGAGCTGTTTTTT
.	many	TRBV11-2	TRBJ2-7	CASSSSPGEQYF	TGTGCCAGCAGCTCGTCTCCCGGCGAGCAGTACTTC
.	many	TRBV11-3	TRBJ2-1	CASNPQYGSRNEQFF	TGTGCCAGCAACCCCCAGTACGGGAGTCGAAATGAGCAGTTCTTC
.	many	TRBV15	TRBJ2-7	CATGAGNIYEQYF	TGTGCCACGGGGGCGGGAAACATCTACGAGCAGTACTTC
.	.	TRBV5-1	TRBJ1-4	CASSLAGFDEKLFF	TGCGCCAGCAGCTTGGCAGGGTTTGATGAAAAACTGTTTTTT
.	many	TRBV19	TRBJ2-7	CASSIDLNGAEQYF	TGTGCCAGTAGTATTGATCTTAACGGGGCCGAGCAGTACTTC
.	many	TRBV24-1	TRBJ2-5	CATSDFAETQYF	TGTGCCACCAGTGATTTTGCAGAGACCCAGTACTTC
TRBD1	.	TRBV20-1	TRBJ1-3	CSAGPGQGPGNTTYF	TGCAGTGCAGGACCGGGACAGGGGCCAGGAAACACCACATATTTT
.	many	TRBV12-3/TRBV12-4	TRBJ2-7	CASSLYAGRAYEQYF	TGTGCCAGCAGTTTGTATGCGGGACGGGCCTACGAGCAGTACTTC
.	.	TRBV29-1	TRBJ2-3	CSLGVTDTQYF	TGCAGCTTGGGGGTAACAGATACGCAGTATTTT
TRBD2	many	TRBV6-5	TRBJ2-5	CASSHSKQAGGPFQETQYF	TGTGCCAGCAGTCACTCGAAGCAAGCGGGAGGGCCTTTCCAAGAGACCCAGTACTTC
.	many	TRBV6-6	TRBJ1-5	CASSHSEGTRDQPQHF	TGTGCCAGCAGTCACTCCGAGGGGACGCGTGACCAGCCCCAGCATTTT
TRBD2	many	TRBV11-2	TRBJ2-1	CASSFGGREGEQFF	TGTGCCAGCAGCTTCGGCGGGAGGGAGGGTGAGCAGTTCTTC
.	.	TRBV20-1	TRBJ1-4	CSAREGPNEKLFF	TGCAGTGCTAGAGAGGGTCCGAACGAAAAACTGTTTTTT
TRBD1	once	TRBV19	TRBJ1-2	CASSSRQGGGGYTF	TGTGCCAGTAGTTCCCGACAGGGGGGAGGTGGCTACACCTTC
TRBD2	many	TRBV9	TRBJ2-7	CASSVEGGPTYEQYF	TGTGCCAGCAGCGTAGAGGGAGGGCCTACGTACGAGCAGTACTTC
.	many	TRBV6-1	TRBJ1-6	CASSETQFAYNSPLHF	TGTGCCAGCAGTGAAACCCAATTTGCCTATAATTCACCCCTCCACTTT
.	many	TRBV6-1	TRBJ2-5	CASSEAPGSQETQYF	TGTGCCAGCAGTGAAGCCCCAGGGAGCCAAGAGACCCAGTACTTC
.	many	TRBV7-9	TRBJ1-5	CASSFGYRDGDQPQHF	TGTGCCAGCAGCTTTGGATACCGGGACGGCGATCAGCCCCAGCATTTT
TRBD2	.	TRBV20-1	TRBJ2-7	CSARGGGGACEQYF	TGCAGTGCTAGAGGAGGCGGGGGAGCCTGCGAGCAGTACTTC
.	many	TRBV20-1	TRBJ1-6	CSARGPGGHSPLHF	TGCAGTGCTAGAGGGCCGGGGGGTCATTCACCCCTCCACTTT
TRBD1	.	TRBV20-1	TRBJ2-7	CSASRQGDEQYF	TGCAGTGCTAGTCGGCAGGGGGACGAGCAGTACTTC
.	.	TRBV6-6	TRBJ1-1	CASSYSGGWTEAFF	TGTGCCAGCAGTTACTCAGGAGGGTGGACTGAAGCTTTCTTT
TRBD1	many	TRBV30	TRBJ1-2	CAWSGTGKYSVEFYGYTF	TGTGCCTGGAGTGGGACAGGGAAATATTCCGTTGAATTCTATGGCTACACCTTC
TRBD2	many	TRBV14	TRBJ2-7	CASSQDSSGLAYEQYF	TGTGCCAGCAGCCAAGATTCTAGCGGACTTGCCTACGAGCAGTACTTC
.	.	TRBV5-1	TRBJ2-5	CASSLASVGETQYF	TGCGCCAGCAGCTTGGCTAGCGTGGGGGAGACCCAGTACTTC
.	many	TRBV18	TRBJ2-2	CASSLTTGDTGELFF	TGTGCCAGCTCCCTGACTACTGGGGACACCGGGGAGCTGTTTTTT
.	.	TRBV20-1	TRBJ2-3	CSAWTRRTQSF	TGCAGTGCCTGGACCCGGCGTACGCAGTCTTTT
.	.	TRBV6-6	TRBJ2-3	CASSPEGRQYF	TGTGCCAGCAGTCCGGAGGGGAGGCAGTATTTT
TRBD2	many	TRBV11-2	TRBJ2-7	CASSSRGTSGSRVHEQYF	TGTGCCAGCAGCTCCAGAGGGACTAGCGGGAGCAGGGTACACGAGCAGTACTTC
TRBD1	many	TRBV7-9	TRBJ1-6	CASTRTGFETPLHF	TGTGCCAGCACCCGGACAGGGTTTGAGACACCCCTCCACTTT
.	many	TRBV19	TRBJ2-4	CASSIGRRGRGNIQYF	TGTGCCAGTAGTATCGGGCGTCGGGGTAGGGGAAACATTCAGTACTTC
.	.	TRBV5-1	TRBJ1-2	CASSLGGRADGYTF	TGCGCCAGCAGCTTGGGCGGGAGGGCGGATGGCTACACCTTC
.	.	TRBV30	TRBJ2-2	CAWSSGAHTGELFF	TGTGCCTGGAGTTCCGGGGCCCACACCGGGGAGCTGTTTTTT
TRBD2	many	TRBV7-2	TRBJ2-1	CASSLGLAATNEQFF	TGTGCCAGCAGCTTAGGACTAGCGGCCACTAATGAGCAGTTCTTC
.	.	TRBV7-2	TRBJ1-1	CASSLWGSMNTEAFF	TGTGCCAGCAGCTTATGGGGTAGCATGAACACTGAAGCTTTCTTT
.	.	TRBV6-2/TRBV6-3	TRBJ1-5	CASVQGQFSNQPQHF	TGTGCCAGCGTCCAGGGACAATTTAGCAATCAGCCCCAGCATTTT
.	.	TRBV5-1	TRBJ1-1	CASSLSAGRGTEAFF	TGCGCCAGCAGCTTGTCCGCAGGGAGGGGAACTGAAGCTTTCTTT
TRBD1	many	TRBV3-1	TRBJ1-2	CASSLMGTGNYTF	TGTGCCAGCAGCCTGATGGGGACAGGAAACTACACCTTC
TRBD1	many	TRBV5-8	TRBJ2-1	CASSSPTGTGRDEQFF	TGTGCCAGCAGCTCCCCAACCGGGACAGGACGGGATGAGCAGTTCTTC
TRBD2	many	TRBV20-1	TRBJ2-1	CSARLPSGIYNEQFF	TGCAGTGCTAGACTACCTAGCGGGATATACAATGAGCAGTTCTTC
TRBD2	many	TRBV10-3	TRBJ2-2	CAISEGLAGRWELFF	TGTGCCATCAGTGAAGGTCTAGCGGGAAGATGGGAGCTGTTTTTT
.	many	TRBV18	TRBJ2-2	CASSKINGELFF	TGTGCCAGCTCGAAGATCAACGGGGAGCTGTTTTTT